This is a list of T cell receptor beta chains from one sample in a study of T cell responses to AZD1222 COVID-19 vaccine. Method: immunoSEQ multiplex PCR; TCRdb's copy keeps in-frame clones and lacks some. The sample yields about 190,000 clones, approximately 91% seen once. Sequencing used peripheral blood, obtained on day 0 of AZD1222 vaccination. The receptors here all came from an adult in good health. The CDR3 runs from the conserved cysteine through the conserved F or W. The order of the fields is J gene, D gene, clone size, V gene, CDR3 DNA, CDR3 protein. A D gene is named only where the DNA matches it firmly. Clone size is given for some rows only: seen once, a few or many times, or a class if the clone is expanded.

j_gene: TRBJ2-3
d_gene: TRBD2
abundance: NA
v_gene: TRBV7-9
CDR3nt: TGTGCCAGCAGCTTAGGACTAGCGGTGACCACAGATACGCAGTATTTT
CDR3aa: CASSLGLAVTTDTQYF

j_gene: TRBJ2-7
d_gene: NA
abundance: once
v_gene: TRBV6-2/TRBV6-3
CDR3nt: TGTGCCAGCAGTTCGGGGCCGTTCGGCGAGCAGTACTTC
CDR3aa: CASSSGPFGEQYF

j_gene: TRBJ2-3
d_gene: TRBD1
abundance: NA
v_gene: TRBV29-1
CDR3nt: TGCAGCGTAGTCCGGGACAGGGGTGGTTCAGATACGCAGTATTTT
CDR3aa: CSVVRDRGGSDTQYF

j_gene: TRBJ1-1
d_gene: NA
abundance: NA
v_gene: TRBV2
CDR3nt: TGTGCCGCAGGGTTCGGGACTGAAGCTTTCTTT
CDR3aa: CAAGFGTEAFF

j_gene: TRBJ1-1
d_gene: NA
abundance: once
v_gene: TRBV4-3
CDR3nt: TGCGCCAGCAGCCAAGTAGGCACCAACATTGAAGCTTTCTTT
CDR3aa: CASSQVGTNIEAFF

j_gene: TRBJ2-5
d_gene: NA
abundance: NA
v_gene: TRBV29-1
CDR3nt: TGCAGCGTCGTTTACCTAGAGACCCAGTACTTC
CDR3aa: CSVVYLETQYF

j_gene: TRBJ2-7
d_gene: TRBD1
abundance: once
v_gene: TRBV18
CDR3nt: TGTGCCAGCTCACCACTGGGACAGGGGTCCTACGAGCAGTACTTC
CDR3aa: CASSPLGQGSYEQYF

j_gene: TRBJ1-1
d_gene: NA
abundance: NA
v_gene: TRBV5-1
CDR3nt: TGCGCCAGCAGCTTGGACAGGGATGGTGAAGCTTTCTTT
CDR3aa: CASSLDRDGEAFF

j_gene: TRBJ1-5
d_gene: NA
abundance: NA
v_gene: TRBV9
CDR3nt: TGTGCCAGCAGCGTTCGGCCCCAGCATTTT
CDR3aa: CASSVRPQHF

j_gene: TRBJ1-2
d_gene: NA
abundance: NA
v_gene: TRBV18
CDR3nt: TGTGCCAGCTCCCCTTTTACCGGCCGACAGGAGAACTATGGCTACACCTTC
CDR3aa: CASSPFTGRQENYGYTF

j_gene: TRBJ2-2
d_gene: NA
abundance: NA
v_gene: TRBV10-3
CDR3nt: TGTGCCACGACCGGGACGGACACCGGGGAGCTGTTTTTT
CDR3aa: CATTGTDTGELFF

j_gene: TRBJ1-1
d_gene: NA
abundance: NA
v_gene: TRBV7-9
CDR3nt: TGTGCCAGCAGCCTACTCGGAGTTTCTGAAGCTTTCTTT
CDR3aa: CASSLLGVSEAFF

j_gene: TRBJ1-4
d_gene: NA
abundance: NA
v_gene: TRBV5-1
CDR3nt: TGCGCCAGCAGCTTGCAGGGAAATGAAAAACTGTTTTTT
CDR3aa: CASSLQGNEKLFF

j_gene: TRBJ1-1
d_gene: NA
abundance: once
v_gene: TRBV2
CDR3nt: TGTGCCAGCAGTGAGTATTCTGACTTCTTCATGAACACTGAAGCTTTCTTT
CDR3aa: CASSEYSDFFMNTEAFF

j_gene: TRBJ1-2
d_gene: NA
abundance: NA
v_gene: TRBV2
CDR3nt: TGTGCCAGCAGTGCCACGACACTTTCAAGGGGCGGTGGCTACACCTTC
CDR3aa: CASSATTLSRGGGYTF

j_gene: TRBJ2-1
d_gene: NA
abundance: NA
v_gene: TRBV11-2
CDR3nt: TGTGCCAGCAGCTACATCGGCAGGGACAATGAGCAGTTCTTC
CDR3aa: CASSYIGRDNEQFF

j_gene: TRBJ1-6
d_gene: TRBD1
abundance: NA
v_gene: TRBV7-9
CDR3nt: TGTGCCAGCAGTTCCTTTACAGGGGAGAATTCACCCCTCCACTTT
CDR3aa: CASSSFTGENSPLHF

j_gene: TRBJ1-1
d_gene: NA
abundance: NA
v_gene: TRBV29-1
CDR3nt: TGCAGCGTAGCCGATAGGACCCAGAACACTGAAGCTTTCTTT
CDR3aa: CSVADRTQNTEAFF

j_gene: TRBJ2-7
d_gene: TRBD1
abundance: NA
v_gene: TRBV27
CDR3nt: TGTGCCAGCAGTGCCCCGGGACAGGGGGGTTTCTACGAGCAGTACTTC
CDR3aa: CASSAPGQGGFYEQYF

j_gene: TRBJ1-3
d_gene: NA
abundance: NA
v_gene: TRBV6-5
CDR3nt: TGTGCCAGCAGTTCCCAGGGTATCCGCTCTGGAAACACCATATATTTT
CDR3aa: CASSSQGIRSGNTIYF

j_gene: TRBJ2-1
d_gene: TRBD2
abundance: NA
v_gene: TRBV5-1
CDR3nt: TGCGCCAGCAGCTTAGGCGGGGGGTCCTACAATGAGCAGTTCTTC
CDR3aa: CASSLGGGSYNEQFF

j_gene: TRBJ2-7
d_gene: TRBD2
abundance: NA
v_gene: TRBV27
CDR3nt: TGTGCCAGCAGACCCGGGGGAAAGAATGAAAGCGGGAACTACGAGCAGTACTTC
CDR3aa: CASRPGGKNESGNYEQYF

j_gene: TRBJ2-3
d_gene: TRBD2
abundance: NA
v_gene: TRBV7-6
CDR3nt: TGTGCCACCACGCCGGGGGGAGATACGCAGTATTTT
CDR3aa: CATTPGGDTQYF

j_gene: TRBJ2-1
d_gene: TRBD1
abundance: NA
v_gene: TRBV11-3
CDR3nt: TGTGCCAGCAGCTCGGGACAGGAGTTCTACAATGAGCAGTTCTTC
CDR3aa: CASSSGQEFYNEQFF

j_gene: TRBJ1-1
d_gene: TRBD1
abundance: NA
v_gene: TRBV9
CDR3nt: TGTGCCAGCAACCCCGGGACAGGGGGTGAAGCTTTCTTT
CDR3aa: CASNPGTGGEAFF

j_gene: TRBJ2-1
d_gene: TRBD2
abundance: NA
v_gene: TRBV5-1
CDR3nt: TGCGCCAGCAGCCAGGGACTAGCGGGACTCGAGCAGTTCTTC
CDR3aa: CASSQGLAGLEQFF

j_gene: TRBJ2-4
d_gene: NA
abundance: NA
v_gene: TRBV6-5
CDR3nt: TGTGCCAGCAAGTACGGGGGTACGAGAAACATTCAGTACTTC
CDR3aa: CASKYGGTRNIQYF

j_gene: TRBJ2-1
d_gene: TRBD2
abundance: NA
v_gene: TRBV3-1/TRBV3-2
CDR3nt: TGTGCCAGCAGCCGAGCGTCTAGCGGGAGTGGCAATGAGCAGTTCTTC
CDR3aa: CASSRASSGSGNEQFF

j_gene: TRBJ2-2
d_gene: NA
abundance: NA
v_gene: TRBV4-2
CDR3nt: TGTGCCAGCAGCCAAGCCCGGGGGTCCACCGGGGAGCTGTTTTTT
CDR3aa: CASSQARGSTGELFF

j_gene: TRBJ2-1
d_gene: NA
abundance: NA
v_gene: TRBV10-1
CDR3nt: TGCGCCAGCAGTGAGTCTACGAGTGAGCAGTTCTTC
CDR3aa: CASSESTSEQFF

j_gene: TRBJ1-5
d_gene: TRBD1
abundance: NA
v_gene: TRBV28
CDR3nt: TGTGCCAGCTCCGGACAGGTGGGCAATCAGCCCCAGCATTTT
CDR3aa: CASSGQVGNQPQHF

j_gene: TRBJ2-7
d_gene: NA
abundance: NA
v_gene: TRBV4-3
CDR3nt: TGCGCCAGCAGCCAAGATATTGGGGGTCACTACGAGCAGTACTTC
CDR3aa: CASSQDIGGHYEQYF

j_gene: TRBJ2-5
d_gene: TRBD2
abundance: NA
v_gene: TRBV11-2
CDR3nt: TGTGCCAGCAGCTTAGTGTCTAGCGGGAGGGGGCTGGAGACCCAGTACTTC
CDR3aa: CASSLVSSGRGLETQYF

j_gene: TRBJ2-7
d_gene: TRBD2
abundance: NA
v_gene: TRBV28
CDR3nt: TGTGCCACTCGCGGACTAGCCCCTTTAACCTACGAGCAGTACTTC
CDR3aa: CATRGLAPLTYEQYF

j_gene: TRBJ1-3
d_gene: TRBD1
abundance: NA
v_gene: TRBV29-1
CDR3nt: TGCAGCGTACTCGGGACAGGGAACTCTGGAAACACCATATATTTT
CDR3aa: CSVLGTGNSGNTIYF

j_gene: TRBJ1-1
d_gene: NA
abundance: NA
v_gene: TRBV7-3
CDR3nt: TGTGCCAGCAGCCCGACGATGAACACTGAAGCTTTCTTT
CDR3aa: CASSPTMNTEAFF

j_gene: TRBJ2-3
d_gene: NA
abundance: once
v_gene: TRBV3-1/TRBV3-2
CDR3nt: TGTGCCAGCAGCCAAGATTTCACAGATACGCAGTATTTT
CDR3aa: CASSQDFTDTQYF

j_gene: TRBJ1-2
d_gene: NA
abundance: NA
v_gene: TRBV11-2
CDR3nt: TGTGCCAGCAGTTTCCCAGGGAACTATGGCTACACCTTC
CDR3aa: CASSFPGNYGYTF

j_gene: TRBJ2-3
d_gene: TRBD1
abundance: NA
v_gene: TRBV10-2
CDR3nt: TGCGCCAGCAGTGTCCTCGTGTTAGAAACAGGGGGTTGGGATACGCAGTATTTT
CDR3aa: CASSVLVLETGGWDTQYF

j_gene: TRBJ2-7
d_gene: NA
abundance: NA
v_gene: TRBV11-2
CDR3nt: TGTGCCAGCAGCTTAGGAGTTTACGGTGCCTACGAGCAGTACTTC
CDR3aa: CASSLGVYGAYEQYF

j_gene: TRBJ1-2
d_gene: NA
abundance: few
v_gene: TRBV28
CDR3nt: TGTGCCAGCAGCCTTGCAGGGCCGAACTATGGCTACACCTTC
CDR3aa: CASSLAGPNYGYTF

j_gene: TRBJ1-1
d_gene: NA
abundance: NA
v_gene: TRBV4-3
CDR3nt: TGCGCCAGCAGCCAAGAGAGAGGGATCTTTGCTGAAGCTTTCTTT
CDR3aa: CASSQERGIFAEAFF

j_gene: TRBJ1-1
d_gene: NA
abundance: NA
v_gene: TRBV29-1
CDR3nt: TGCAGCGCCCTGACGGATACTGAAGCTTTCTTT
CDR3aa: CSALTDTEAFF

j_gene: TRBJ2-2
d_gene: NA
abundance: NA
v_gene: TRBV7-3
CDR3nt: TGTGCCAGCAGCCCCCAGCAGGGCGGTACCGGGGAGCTGTTTTTT
CDR3aa: CASSPQQGGTGELFF

j_gene: TRBJ1-2
d_gene: TRBD1
abundance: NA
v_gene: TRBV29-1
CDR3nt: TGCAGCGCCTCAGGGACAGGGGACTATGGCTACACCTTC
CDR3aa: CSASGTGDYGYTF

j_gene: TRBJ2-7
d_gene: NA
abundance: NA
v_gene: TRBV10-1
CDR3nt: TGCGCCAGCAGGGAGGATATAGAGACTGTCGCCTACGAGCAGTACTTC
CDR3aa: CASREDIETVAYEQYF

j_gene: TRBJ2-7
d_gene: TRBD1
abundance: NA
v_gene: TRBV27
CDR3nt: TGTGCCAGCAGTCTCACCGGGACAGGTAAATACGAGCAGTACTTC
CDR3aa: CASSLTGTGKYEQYF

j_gene: TRBJ2-7
d_gene: NA
abundance: NA
v_gene: TRBV7-8
CDR3nt: TGTGCCAGCAGCTTAGTCGGTCAACTCTCCTACGAGCAGTACTTC
CDR3aa: CASSLVGQLSYEQYF

j_gene: TRBJ2-1
d_gene: TRBD2
abundance: NA
v_gene: TRBV19
CDR3nt: TGTGCCAGTAGTCCATGGACTAGCGGGAGGTACCACAATGAGCAGTTCTTC
CDR3aa: CASSPWTSGRYHNEQFF

j_gene: TRBJ2-1
d_gene: TRBD2
abundance: NA
v_gene: TRBV15
CDR3nt: TGTGCCACCAGCAGGGGACTAGCGGGAGCTAGCGTCTACAATGAGCAGTTCTTC
CDR3aa: CATSRGLAGASVYNEQFF

j_gene: TRBJ2-7
d_gene: TRBD2
abundance: NA
v_gene: TRBV29-1
CDR3nt: TGCAGCGTTGAAGAGGGCGGGAGGCCCTCCTACGAGCAGTACTTC
CDR3aa: CSVEEGGRPSYEQYF

j_gene: TRBJ2-2
d_gene: TRBD1
abundance: NA
v_gene: TRBV7-9
CDR3nt: TGTGCCAGCAGTCAACAGGGGCAGCGACAGAACACCGGGGAGCTGTTTTTT
CDR3aa: CASSQQGQRQNTGELFF

j_gene: TRBJ2-2
d_gene: NA
abundance: NA
v_gene: TRBV2
CDR3nt: TGTGCCAGCACCCTCAGGGGTTTAAATATTGGCACCGGGGAGCTGTTTTTT
CDR3aa: CASTLRGLNIGTGELFF

j_gene: TRBJ2-3
d_gene: NA
abundance: NA
v_gene: TRBV2
CDR3nt: TGTGCCAGCAGGGGGACTTCCATAATCACAGATACGCAGTATTTT
CDR3aa: CASRGTSIITDTQYF

j_gene: TRBJ2-3
d_gene: TRBD2
abundance: NA
v_gene: TRBV19
CDR3nt: TGTGCCAGTAGTCTCTCTTTAGCGGGAGATTTAAATACGCAGTATTTT
CDR3aa: CASSLSLAGDLNTQYF

j_gene: TRBJ2-1
d_gene: NA
abundance: NA
v_gene: TRBV12-5
CDR3nt: TGTGCTAGTGTCCTGCAGGGGGGCCCGGAGAGGAATGAGCAGTTCTTC
CDR3aa: CASVLQGGPERNEQFF

j_gene: TRBJ2-7
d_gene: NA
abundance: NA
v_gene: TRBV15
CDR3nt: TGTGCCACCAGCAGAGGACTTGACTCCTACGAGCAGTACTTC
CDR3aa: CATSRGLDSYEQYF

j_gene: TRBJ2-7
d_gene: NA
abundance: NA
v_gene: TRBV28
CDR3nt: TGTGCCAGCAGACCTGTACAAACCCACGAGCAGTACTTC
CDR3aa: CASRPVQTHEQYF

j_gene: TRBJ2-2
d_gene: NA
abundance: NA
v_gene: TRBV11-1
CDR3nt: TGTGCCAGCAGTCTCCAGGGTCCCGGGGAGCTGTTTTTT
CDR3aa: CASSLQGPGELFF

j_gene: TRBJ2-5
d_gene: NA
abundance: NA
v_gene: TRBV5-4
CDR3nt: TGTGCCAGCAGAGGACTCCAAGAGACCCAGTACTTC
CDR3aa: CASRGLQETQYF